This TCR beta chain is drawn from a study of blood T cells in healthy people across ages. General study findings and limits: It was held that the diversity estimates obtained from one million T cells were underestimates. Among T cells, TCR beta diversity per million cells dropped roughly linearly as age rose.

Isolation per sample recovered at least 6 million PBMCs. This clonotype has just a few counts. Antigen: not known. A sample-barcoded 5' primer and a J-beta primer mix were used in a second PCR of roughly 7 to 12 cycles. TCRdb fed the 5' RACE reads into MiXCR, producing one record per CDR3 protein. The data contain 1.5 million to 2 million distinct CDR3 sequences, roughly two fifths of them seen just once; the ten biggest clones take up under 25%. The sequencing input was blood. This sequence originates from a human donor in good health.

The CDR3 nucleotides read TGTGCCAGCAGCCAAGAGGGAACGGGAAGAAACTACGAGCAGTACTTC. Its translation: CASSQEGTGRNYEQYF. The chain couples TRBV4-2 to TRBJ2-7, with D possibly being TRBD2 (5 bases). This CDR3 comprises 16 residues. Germline values: CDR1 LGHNA, CDR2 YNFKEQ. Trimming stripped 0 bases from V and 3 bases from J, with 15 bases between.